These 31 T cell receptor beta chains were all obtained from the same sample, sequenced in a study of T cells after posttransplantation cyclophosphamide. Data came from immunoSEQ multiplex PCR; TCRdb stores just in-frame clones and leaves some out. Of 66,000 or so clones listed, 93% are singletons. Sequencing used PBMCs. Receptors were obtained from a woman in her twenties or thirties in good health and a related stem cell transplant donor.

The rearrangement uses TRBV5-1 and TRBJ2-2; no reliable D call. Between the trimmed V and J ends, which lost 0 bases and 1 base, there was a span of 7 bases. Germline V gene lookup returns CDR1 SGHRS and CDR2 YFSETQ. The CDR3 has 15 amino acids. The CDR3 DNA sequence: TGCGCCAGCAGCTTGGAGTTAGGGAACACCGGGGAGCTGTTTTTT. Its translation is CASSLELGNTGELFF.

The DNA of the CDR3 is TGTGCCGGATACAATGAGCAGTTCTTC. Amino acid sequence: CAGYNEQFF. The V and J genes are TRBV3-2 and TRBJ2-1. TRBV3-2 is a listed pseudogene. This CDR3 has 9 residues.

The chain carries TRBV28 and TRBJ2-7; 9 bases are a match to TRBD2. CDR1 is MDHEN and CDR2 is SYDVKM in the germline V gene. The trim removed 5 bases at V and 4 bases at J, leaving 9 bases unmatched. This CDR3 has 15 residues. The CDR3 reads CASSQISGGSYEQYF. In DNA, the CDR3 is TGTGCCAGCAGTCAAATTAGCGGGGGTTCGTACGAGCAGTACTTC.

This chain uses TRBV19 with TRBJ1-1; D remains ambiguous. The CDR3 loop spans 14 amino acids. Germline V lookup: CDR1 LNHDA, CDR2 SQIVND (reference sequence). V was shortened by 1 base and J by 6 bases, with 12 bases between the two germline ends. For the CDR3, the DNA is TGTGCCAGTAGTATAGTTCACAGACCCCCTGAAGCTTTCTTT. Translated, it gives CASSIVHRPPEAFF.

The rearrangement uses TRBV21-1 and TRBJ2-1; whether TRBD2, the table's D call, matches the DNA was not checked. TRBV21-1 is deemed a pseudogene. This CDR3 spans 17 amino acids. The CDR3 loop is CASTPWRGGHTYNEQFF. CDR3 sequence (DNA): TGTGCCAGCACCCCCTGGAGGGGGGGTCATACCTACAATGAGCAGTTCTTC.

The gene calls are TRBV28 and TRBJ2-1, with 10 bases matching TRBD1. The CDR3 contains 14 residues. V shed 7 bases, J shed 7 bases, and the junction held 7 bases outside the gene matches. Per germline, CDR1 MDHEN and CDR2 SYDVKM. The CDR3 protein is CASTTTGQGNEQFF. The DNA for the CDR3 is TGTGCCAGCACTACCACGGGACAGGGGAATGAGCAGTTCTTC.

This clone appeared a single time. V and J are TRBV5-1 and TRBJ2-7; 12 nucleotides match TRBD1. CDR3 length equals 16 residues. V shed 4 bases and J 3 bases; nucleotides not matched to a gene: 8. Germline V gives CDR1 SGHRS, CDR2 YFSETQ. The CDR3 region is CASSTSGTGGHYEQYF. For the CDR3, the DNA is TGCGCCAGCAGCACTTCCGGGACAGGGGGCCACTACGAGCAGTACTTC.

J is TRBJ1-5 and V is TRBV2, with TRBD1 as a possible D gene (6 bases). Germline values: CDR1 SNHLY, CDR2 FYNNEI. The V gene lost 6 bases and the J gene lost 3 bases, with 12 bases spanning the gap. The CDR3 extends over 14 amino acids. In nucleotides, the CDR3 is TGTGCCAGCAGCCTCCAGGGGATCAATCAGCCCCAGCATTTT. Translating it yields CASSLQGINQPQHF.

The chain employs TRBV5-6 and TRBJ2-3; D call uncertain. Germline CDR1 is SGHDT and CDR2 is YYEEEE. The CDR3 loop spans 16 amino acids. Trimming shortened V by 0 bases and J by 0 bases, and 11 bases separated the two germline ends. CDR3 DNA: TGTGCCAGCAGCTTGGGAGTTAGCCCCAGCACAGATACGCAGTATTTT. Translated, it gives CASSLGVSPSTDTQYF.

A single count supports this clone. V is TRBV7-9 and J is TRBJ2-5, with a tentative D call TRBD2 (5 bases). Trimming cost V 5 bases and J 4 bases, with 14 bases left between them. The CDR3 runs to 14 residues. CDR1 is SEHNR and CDR2 is FQNEAQ in the germline V gene (reference sequence). CDR3 protein: CASSPGLRAETQYF. DNA of the CDR3: TGTGCCAGCAGCCCTGGACTTCGGGCAGAGACCCAGTACTTC.

V is TRBV4-3 and J is TRBJ1-6; the D gene is possibly TRBD1 (5 bases). Germline V CDR1 and CDR2: LGHNA, YSLEER. V was shortened by 3 bases and J by 0 bases, with 9 bases between the two germline ends. This CDR3 is built from 16 residues. CDR3 in DNA: TGCGCCAGCAGCCAGGGGACCAGCTCCTATAATTCACCCCTCCACTTT. It specifies CASSQGTSSYNSPLHF.

This clone has a single count. This chain links TRBV18 with TRBJ2-3; D remains unclear. The CDR3 is made up of 15 amino acids. From germline, CDR1 is KGHSH and CDR2 LQKENI. The germline V and J ends were trimmed by 3 bases and 0 bases, with 10 bases remaining between them. The CDR3 DNA reads TGTGCCAGCTCACCTAGGACGACTAGCACAGATACGCAGTATTTT. Amino acids: CASSPRTTSTDTQYF.

This clone has only a few counts. The rearrangement joins TRBV11-3 to TRBJ2-7; D is undetermined. Germline lookup yields CDR1 SGHNT and CDR2 YENEEA. The CDR3 sequence is 13 residues long. The V and J ends lost 1 base and 1 base respectively, with 5 bases between them. This chain's CDR3 is CASSLGRSYEQYF. For the CDR3, the DNA is TGTGCCAGCAGCTTAGGCAGATCCTACGAGCAGTACTTC.

V gene TRBV5-6 combines with J gene TRBJ2-7, with 8 bases aligning to TRBD2. Per the germline V gene, CDR1 is SGHDT and CDR2 is YYEEEE. The V segment lost 4 bases and the J segment 2 bases; nucleotides outside the gene matches: 11. The CDR3 is made up of 16 amino acids. As DNA, the CDR3 is TGTGCCAGCAGCCCACCCCCGGGCGGGGGGCCCTACGAGCAGTACTTC. Translated: CASSPPPGGGPYEQYF.

The V and J genes are TRBV7-6 and TRBJ2-5; the D gene is possibly TRBD1 (6 bases). This CDR3 is 14 amino acids long. V shed 1 base and J shed 4 bases, with 10 bases lying between them. Germline values: CDR1 SGHVS, CDR2 FNYEAQ. CDR3 sequence (DNA): TGTGCCAGCAGCTTAGGGGTCAGGGGAGAGACCCAGTACTTC. Translation gives CASSLGVRGETQYF.

V usage is TRBV5-1 and J usage is TRBJ1-1; D uncertain. The CDR3 has 13 residues. Trimming pared 0 bases from V and 1 base from J, leaving 4 bases between. Per germline, CDR1 SGHRS and CDR2 YFSETQ. The DNA for the CDR3 is TGCGCCAGCAGCTTGGAACAGAACACTGAAGCTTTCTTT. It yields the protein CASSLEQNTEAFF.

The rearrangement uses TRBV10-3 and TRBJ2-1; D gene uncertain. The ends were cut back, 5 bases at V and 0 bases at J, with 11 bases in the middle. CDR1 is ENHRY and CDR2 is SYGVKD in the germline V gene. The CDR3 runs 15 residues. CDR3 in amino acids: CAISPDSSSYNEQFF. The CDR3 DNA reads TGTGCCATCAGTCCAGACTCGAGCTCCTACAATGAGCAGTTCTTC.

V gene TRBV27 combines with J gene TRBJ2-7, with 9 nucleotides matching TRBD1. Germline loops: CDR1 MNHEY, CDR2 SMNVEV (reference sequence). CDR3 length: 14 amino acids. V trimming: 3 bases; J trimming: 2 bases; junction bases outside the gene matches: 2. The CDR3 loop reads CASSFTGGTYEQYF. In DNA, the CDR3 is TGTGCCAGCAGTTTCACAGGGGGCACCTACGAGCAGTACTTC.

This chain links TRBV9 with TRBJ1-2; TRBD1 is a possible D gene (6 bases). Germline values: CDR1 SGDLS, CDR2 YYNGEE. Trimming stripped 0 bases from V and 4 bases from J, with 16 bases between. The CDR3 covers 16 residues. The CDR3 reads CASSVATGGLTYGYTF. The CDR3 DNA is TGTGCCAGCAGCGTAGCTACGGGGGGCCTTACCTATGGCTACACCTTC.

The V call is TRBV2, the J call TRBJ2-3; 7 bases align to TRBD1. The CDR3 covers 14 residues. V shed 9 bases and J 0 bases; nucleotides not matched to a gene: 6. Germline loops: CDR1 SNHLY, CDR2 FYNNEI. CDR3 coding DNA: TGTGCCAGGGGGACAGAATATAGCACAGATACGCAGTATTTT. This encodes CARGTEYSTDTQYF. Full variable domain (rest looked up from reference TRBV2 and TRBJ2-3): EPEVTQTPSHQVTQMGQEVILRCVPISNHLYFYWYRQILGQKVEFLVSFYNNEISEKSEIFDDQFSVERPDGSNFTLKIRSTKLEDSAMYFCARGTEYSTDTQYFGPGTRLTVL.

The V gene is TRBV4-3, the J gene TRBJ1-1, with a possible D match to TRBD1 (6 bases). Germline CDR1 and CDR2: LGHNA and YSLEER. CDR3 length: 17 amino acids. The V end was cut by 0 bases, the J end by 0 bases, with 14 bases between. The CDR3 here is CASSQDWGGLLNTEAFF. In DNA form, the CDR3 reads TGCGCCAGCAGCCAAGATTGGGGGGGCCTATTGAACACTGAAGCTTTCTTT.

The CDR3 protein is CASSVGQSGELFF. For the CDR3, the DNA is TGTGCCAGCAGCGTAGGACAGTCCGGGGAGCTGTTTTTT. The chain combines TRBV9 with TRBJ2-2; the D gene is possibly TRBD1 (5 bases). Germline CDR1 and CDR2: SGDLS and YYNGEE. The CDR3 loop spans 13 amino acids. Trimming removed 0 bases at V and 6 bases at J, with 6 bases between.

The rearrangement uses TRBV6-4 and TRBJ1-5; possible D gene TRBD1, 6 bases. CDR3 length equals 15 residues. The V gene lost 6 bases and the J gene lost 2 bases, with 14 bases spanning the gap. From germline, CDR1 is MRHNA and CDR2 SNTAGT. CDR3 bases: TGTGCCAGCAGCCCCCACTCAGGGGGCAATCAGCCCCAGCATTTT. This codes for CASSPHSGGNQPQHF.

The chain employs TRBV29-1 and TRBJ2-7; D is unclear. In germline, CDR1 is SQVTM, CDR2 ANQGSEA. V shed 4 bases and J shed 1 base, with 5 bases lying between them. The CDR3 contains 11 residues. The CDR3: CSVGGSYEQYF. CDR3 DNA: TGCAGCGTTGGTGGTTCCTACGAGCAGTACTTC.

The CDR3 is CASSVGIGARNGYTF. The CDR3 nucleotides are TGTGCCAGCAGCGTAGGTATAGGGGCGCGGAATGGCTACACCTTC. V usage is TRBV9 and J usage is TRBJ1-2, with D tentatively TRBD1 (5 bases). The CDR3 covers 15 residues. The V and J ends lost 0 bases and 6 bases respectively, with 15 bases between them. Germline V gives CDR1 SGDLS, CDR2 YYNGEE.

This clone has a single count. The gene calls are TRBV4-3 and TRBJ2-5; D possibly matches TRBD1 or TRBD2 (6 bases each). Germline loops: CDR1 LGHNA, CDR2 YSLEER. The length of the CDR3 is 14 residues. V was trimmed by 4 bases and J by 5 bases, leaving 14 bases between them. CDR3 nucleotides: TGCGCCAGCAGCCGCCGACTAGGGGGGGAGACCCAGTACTTC. This sequence encodes CASSRRLGGETQYF.

This rearrangement joins TRBV15 to TRBJ2-5; D unclear. Looked up from germline, CDR1 is LNHNV and CDR2 is YYDKDF (reference sequence). V lost 3 bases and J lost 1, with 12 bases in between. This CDR3 has 15 amino acids. CDR3: CATSRDPAPQETQYF. CDR3 DNA: TGTGCCACCAGCAGGGACCCGGCTCCCCAAGAGACCCAGTACTTC. Using reference TRBV15 and TRBJ2-5 for the parts outside the CDR3, the full variable domain is DAMVIQNPRYQVTQFGKPVTLSCSQTLNHNVMYWYQQKSSQAPKLLFHYYDKDFNNEADTPDNFQSRRPNTSFCFLDIRSPGLGDTAMYLCATSRDPAPQETQYFGPGTRLLVL.

The gene calls are TRBV30 and TRBJ1-4, with D unresolved. V was cut by 3 bases and J by 8 bases, with 13 bases left in between. In germline, CDR1 is GTSNPN, CDR2 SVGIG (reference sequence). The CDR3 covers 13 residues. The DNA of the CDR3 is TGTGCCTGGAGAATCCGGGGTTGGGAAAAACTGTTTTTT. Its protein product is CAWRIRGWEKLFF.

The chain joins TRBV30 to TRBJ2-7, with D perhaps matching TRBD1 (5 bases). Germline V CDR1 and CDR2: GTSNPN, SVGIG (reference sequence). V was shortened by 8 bases and J by 3 bases, with 11 bases between the two germline ends. The CDR3 has 11 amino acids. CDR3 region: CALMGLYEQYF. The CDR3, as DNA: TGTGCCCTTATGGGGCTCTACGAGCAGTACTTC.

The table lists this clone with a count of one. The gene calls are TRBV30 and TRBJ1-6, with a tentative D call TRBD1 (6 bases). The CDR3 sequence is 14 residues long. Germline V lookup: CDR1 GTSNPN, CDR2 SVGIG (reference sequence). V lost 2 bases and J lost 5, with 10 bases in between. CDR3 sequence reads: CAWSNPGDNSPLHF. DNA for the CDR3: TGTGCCTGGAGTAACCCAGGGGATAATTCACCCCTCCACTTT. Together with reference TRBV30 and TRBJ1-6, the CDR3 gives the full variable domain: SQTIHQWPATLVQPVGSPLSLECTVEGTSNPNLYWYRQAAGRGLQLLFYSVGIGQISSEVPQNLSASRPQDRQFILSSKKLLLSDSGFYLCAWSNPGDNSPLHFGNGTRLTVT.

The chain joins TRBV27 to TRBJ2-7; D unclear. CDR1 is MNHEY and CDR2 is SMNVEV in the germline V gene (reference sequence). The CDR3 covers 14 residues. V dropped 2 bases and J dropped 6 bases, with 14 bases sitting between them. The CDR3 reads CASSLRKVGSEQYF. The CDR3 DNA reads as TGTGCCAGCAGTTTACGAAAAGTAGGCTCCGAGCAGTACTTC.